Presented here are 16 T cell receptor beta chains from one specimen sequenced in a study of shared clonotypes between healthy human individuals. The table came from immunoSEQ multiplex PCR; TCRdb's copy has only in-frame clones and leaves some out. The sample yields about 380,000 clones, about 97% seen once. Sequencing input: memory CD8+ T cells sorted from blood. Subset specified: CD45RO+ cells pooled with CCR7-negative TemRA cells. The source is a man younger than 40 in good health.

This sequence joins TRBV28 and TRBJ2-6, with 7 bases fitting TRBD1. The CDR3 length is 17 residues. J was trimmed by 2 bases and V by 6 bases; bases with no gene match: 10. Germline V gives CDR1 MDHEN, CDR2 SYDVKM. CDR3 nucleotide sequence: TGTGCCAGCAGCCGAATCCCTACAGGGGCTGGGGCCAACGTCCTGACTTTC. Translation gives CASSRIPTGAGANVLTF. Using reference TRBV28 and TRBJ2-6 for the parts outside the CDR3, the full variable domain is DVKVTQSSRYLVKRTGEKVFLECVQDMDHENMFWYRQDPGLGLRLIYFSYDVKMKEKGDIPEGYSVSREKKERFSLILESASTNQTSMYLCASSRIPTGAGANVLTFGAGSRLTVL.

The chain carries TRBV2 and TRBJ2-5; D is uncertain. Trimming cost V 9 bases and J 4 bases, with 15 bases left between them. The CDR3 consists of 13 residues. CDR1 and CDR2 from the germline V gene are SNHLY and FYNNEI. CDR3 loop: CASTGLYSETQYF. The CDR3 bases are TGTGCCAGTACCGGGCTATACTCAGAGACCCAGTACTTC.

The chain recombines TRBV9 with TRBJ2-3; 15 bases match TRBD2. Per the germline V gene, CDR1 is SGDLS and CDR2 is YYNGEE. The CDR3 has 18 amino acids. V lost 3 bases, J lost 5 bases, and 10 bases stayed unmatched. The CDR3 DNA reads as TGTGCCAGCAGCGGGACTAGCGGGAGGGCCATTATGATAGATACGCAGTATTTT. This encodes CASSGTSGRAIMIDTQYF.

The genes are TRBV10-3 and TRBJ2-1; 12 bases align to TRBD2. V lost 5 bases, J lost 7 bases, and 6 bases stayed unmatched. Germline V gene data show CDR1 as ENHRY and CDR2 as SYGVKD. CDR3 length equals 15 residues. DNA of the CDR3: TGTGCCATCAGTCTAGCGGGAGGGCCGGAAAATGAGCAGTTCTTC. The encoded protein is CAISLAGGPENEQFF.

This chain links TRBV7-2 with TRBJ2-7, with TRBD2 as a possible D gene (5 bases). This CDR3 is built from 15 residues. The germline CDR1 and CDR2 sequences are SGHTA and FQGNSA. Trimming shortened V by 4 bases and J by 1 base, and 14 bases separated the two germline ends. The CDR3 DNA reads as TGTGCCAGCAGCTCACCGGACTTGGCTTCCTACGAGCAGTACTTC. It is translated as CASSSPDLASYEQYF.

This chain links TRBV4-2 with TRBJ1-1, with D unresolved. Germline-derived CDR1 and CDR2 are LGHNA and YNFKEQ. The ends were cut back, 6 bases at V and 7 bases at J, with 15 bases in the middle. This CDR3 region has 13 residues. The CDR3 protein is CASRKPGSLEAFF. In nucleotides, the CDR3 is TGTGCCAGCAGGAAACCGGGCTCCCTTGAAGCTTTCTTT.

The rearrangement joins TRBV28 to TRBJ2-3; D is unclear. Germline-derived CDR1 and CDR2 are MDHEN and SYDVKM. V dropped 6 bases and J dropped 0 bases, with 13 bases sitting between them. CDR3 length: 15 amino acids. The CDR3, as DNA: TGTGCCAGCAGGCCTCTTGTTTCTAGCACAGATACGCAGTATTTT. Amino acid sequence: CASRPLVSSTDTQYF.

As DNA, the CDR3 is TGTGCCAGCAGCTTAGACGGATTAGGCTCCTACAATGAGCAGTTCTTC. Translation gives CASSLDGLGSYNEQFF. The V call is TRBV7-2, the J call TRBJ2-1; D not resolved. The CDR3 totals 16 residues. V lost 1 base, J lost 0 bases, and 10 bases lay in between. Germline-derived CDR1 and CDR2 are SGHTA and FQGNSA.

The chain employs TRBV15 and TRBJ2-2; the D gene could be TRBD1 or TRBD2 (5 bases each). Germline assignment: CDR1 LNHNV and CDR2 YYDKDF (reference sequence). Trimming cost V 1 base and J 2 bases, with 11 bases left between them. There are 16 residues in the CDR3. CDR3 nucleotide sequence: TGTGCCACCAGCAGAGGGGGGACCTTAAACACCGGGGAGCTGTTTTTT. This encodes CATSRGGTLNTGELFF.

V and J are TRBV5-8 and TRBJ2-5; no reliable D call. The CDR3 consists of 12 residues. With 0 bases removed from V and 5 bases from J, the gap between germline ends came to 5 bases. Germline V gene lookup returns CDR1 SGHTS and CDR2 YDEGEE. DNA for the CDR3: TGTGCCAGCAGCTTGGCCAGGGAGACCCAGTACTTC. Encoded protein: CASSLARETQYF. The whole variable domain, remainder taken from reference TRBV5-8 and TRBJ2-5, is EAGVTQSPTHLIKTRGQQATLRCSPISGHTSVYWYQQALGLGLQFLLWYDEGEERNRGNFPPRFSGRQFPNYSSELNVNALELEDSALYLCASSLARETQYFGPGTRLLVL.

This clone was seen a single time. V is TRBV9 and J is TRBJ2-5, with D possibly being TRBD2 (5 bases). In germline, CDR1 is SGDLS, CDR2 YYNGEE. The CDR3 runs to 14 residues. V shed 0 bases and J shed 5 bases, with 11 bases lying between them. The CDR3 spells CASSVEASWETQYF. For the CDR3, the DNA is TGTGCCAGCAGCGTAGAAGCTAGCTGGGAGACCCAGTACTTC.

The chain's CDR3 is CAWSVRGSYEQYF. The CDR3 DNA sequence: TGTGCCTGGAGTGTACGGGGGAGCTACGAGCAGTACTTC. V usage is TRBV30 and J usage is TRBJ2-7; D possibly corresponds to TRBD2 (6 bases). The length of the CDR3 is 13 residues. Germline V gene lookup returns CDR1 GTSNPN and CDR2 SVGIG (reference sequence). V was shortened by 0 bases and J by 3 bases, with 9 bases between the two germline ends.

The chain carries TRBV19 and TRBJ2-1; TRBD2 aligns across 14 bases. Germline values: CDR1 LNHDA, CDR2 SQIVND (reference sequence). CDR3 length: 15 amino acids. J was trimmed by 10 bases and V by 4 bases; bases with no gene match: 6. Here the CDR3 reads CASSKGTSGGLEQFF. DNA for the CDR3: TGTGCCAGTAGTAAAGGGACTAGCGGGGGTCTCGAGCAGTTCTTC.

The rearrangement uses TRBV5-4 and TRBJ1-2, with a tentative D call TRBD1 (5 bases). V lost 7 bases, J lost 5 bases, and 15 bases lay in between. From germline, CDR1 is SGHNT and CDR2 YYREEE (reference sequence). The CDR3 has 13 amino acids. The DNA of the CDR3 is TGTGCCAGCCCTGATGGGGGGGGATATGGCTACACCTTC. Translating gives CASPDGGGYGYTF.

The chain joins TRBV5-1 to TRBJ2-3; D is unclear. Trimming cost V 4 bases and J 2 bases, with 14 bases left between them. Germline V gene sequence: CDR1 SGHRS, CDR2 YFSETQ. This CDR3 is 15 amino acids long. CDR3 nucleotides: TGCGCCAGCAGCAGTACACAGCCATACACAGATACGCAGTATTTT. This translates into CASSSTQPYTDTQYF.

CDR3 sequence reads: CASSPNQGYSNQPQHF. The CDR3 DNA is TGTGCCAGCTCACCAAATCAGGGCTATAGCAATCAGCCCCAGCATTTT. The chain carries TRBV18 and TRBJ1-5; tentative D call: TRBD1 (5 bases). The CDR3 consists of 16 residues. The germline V and J ends were trimmed by 2 bases and 0 bases, with 11 bases remaining between them. Germline loops: CDR1 KGHSH, CDR2 LQKENI.